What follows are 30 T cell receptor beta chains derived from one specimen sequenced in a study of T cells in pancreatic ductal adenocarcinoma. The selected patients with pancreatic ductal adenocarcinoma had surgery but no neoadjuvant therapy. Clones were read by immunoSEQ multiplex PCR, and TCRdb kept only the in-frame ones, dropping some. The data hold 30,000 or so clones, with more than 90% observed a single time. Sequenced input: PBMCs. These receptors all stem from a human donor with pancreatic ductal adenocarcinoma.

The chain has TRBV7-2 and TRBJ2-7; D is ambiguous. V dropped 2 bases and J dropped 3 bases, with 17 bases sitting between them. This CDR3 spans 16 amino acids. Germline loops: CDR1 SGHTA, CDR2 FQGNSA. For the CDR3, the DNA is TGTGCCAGCAGCTTAACAGTCAGTCCTAGAAGCTACGAGCAGTACTTC. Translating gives CASSLTVSPRSYEQYF.

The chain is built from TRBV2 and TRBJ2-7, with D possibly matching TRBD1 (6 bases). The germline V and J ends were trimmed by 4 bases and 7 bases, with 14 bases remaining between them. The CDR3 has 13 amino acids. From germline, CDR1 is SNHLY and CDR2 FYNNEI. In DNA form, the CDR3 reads TGTGCCAGCAGTGGACAGGCCCCGGTTGAGCAGTACTTC. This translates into CASSGQAPVEQYF. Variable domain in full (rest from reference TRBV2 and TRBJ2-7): EPEVTQTPSHQVTQMGQEVILRCVPISNHLYFYWYRQILGQKVEFLVSFYNNEISEKSEIFDDQFSVERPDGSNFTLKIRSTKLEDSAMYFCASSGQAPVEQYFGPGTRLTVT.

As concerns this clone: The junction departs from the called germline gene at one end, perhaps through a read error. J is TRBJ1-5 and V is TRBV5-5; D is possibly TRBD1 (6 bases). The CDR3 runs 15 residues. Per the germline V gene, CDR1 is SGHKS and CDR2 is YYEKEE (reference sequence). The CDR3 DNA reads TGCGCCAGCAGCCAAGATGAGGGGGGTAATCAGCCCCAGCATTTT. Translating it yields CASSQDEGGNQPQHF.

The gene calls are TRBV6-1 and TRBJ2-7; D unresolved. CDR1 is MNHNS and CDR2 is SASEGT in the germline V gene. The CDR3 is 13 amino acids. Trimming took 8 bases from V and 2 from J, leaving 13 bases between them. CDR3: CASLNNRAYEQYF. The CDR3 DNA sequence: TGTGCCAGCCTAAACAACCGAGCCTACGAGCAGTACTTC.

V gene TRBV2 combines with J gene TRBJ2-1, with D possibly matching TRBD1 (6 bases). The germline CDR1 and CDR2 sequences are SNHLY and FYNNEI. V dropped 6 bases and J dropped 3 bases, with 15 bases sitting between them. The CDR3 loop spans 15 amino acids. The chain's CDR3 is CASRHTHRVYNEQFF. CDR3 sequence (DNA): TGTGCCAGCAGGCATACGCACAGGGTCTACAATGAGCAGTTCTTC.

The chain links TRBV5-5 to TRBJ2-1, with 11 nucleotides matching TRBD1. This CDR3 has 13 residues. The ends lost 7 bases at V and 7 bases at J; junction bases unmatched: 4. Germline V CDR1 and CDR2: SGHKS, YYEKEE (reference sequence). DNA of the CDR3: TGTGCCAGCGGGGGACAGGGGGTAAATGAGCAGTTCTTC. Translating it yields CASGGQGVNEQFF. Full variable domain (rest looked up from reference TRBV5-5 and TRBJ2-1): DAGVTQSPTHLIKTRGQQVTLRCSPISGHKSVSWYQQVLGQGPQFIFQYYEKEERGRGNFPDRFSARQFPNYSSELNVNALLLGDSALYLCASGGQGVNEQFFGPGTRLTVL.

In DNA form, the CDR3 reads TGTGCCAGCAGTCCGTACAGGGGATCCTACGAGCAGTACTTC. Translating gives CASSPYRGSYEQYF. The rearrangement joins TRBV28 to TRBJ2-7, with 7 nucleotides matching TRBD1. This CDR3 is 14 amino acids long. Germline CDR1 and CDR2: MDHEN and SYDVKM. Trimming at V came to 5 bases and at J to 1 base, leaving 5 bases not matched to a gene. Combining the CDR3 with reference TRBV28 and TRBJ2-7 gives the whole variable domain DVKVTQSSRYLVKRTGEKVFLECVQDMDHENMFWYRQDPGLGLRLIYFSYDVKMKEKGDIPEGYSVSREKKERFSLILESASTNQTSMYLCASSPYRGSYEQYFGPGTRLTVT.

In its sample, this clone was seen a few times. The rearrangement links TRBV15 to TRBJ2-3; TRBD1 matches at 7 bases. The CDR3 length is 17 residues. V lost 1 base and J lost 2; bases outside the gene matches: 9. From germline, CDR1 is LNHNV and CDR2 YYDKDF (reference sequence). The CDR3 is CATSRGEQGINTDTQYF. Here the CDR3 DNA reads TGTGCCACCAGCAGAGGCGAACAGGGGATCAACACAGATACGCAGTATTTT.

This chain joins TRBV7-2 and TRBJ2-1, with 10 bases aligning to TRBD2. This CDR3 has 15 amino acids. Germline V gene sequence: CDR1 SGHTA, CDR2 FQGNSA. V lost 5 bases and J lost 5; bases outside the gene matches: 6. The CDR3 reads CASSTTSGRDNEQFF. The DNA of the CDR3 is TGTGCCAGCAGCACGACTAGCGGGCGGGACAATGAGCAGTTCTTC.

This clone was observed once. CDR3 loop: CSVEEVNGYTF. As DNA, the CDR3 is TGCAGCGTTGAAGAGGTCAATGGCTACACCTTC. V gene TRBV29-1 combines with J gene TRBJ1-2; D is uncertain. Germline V gene sequence: CDR1 SQVTM, CDR2 ANQGSEA. The V end was cut by 0 bases, the J end by 6 bases, with 5 bases between. The CDR3 consists of 11 residues. Complete variable domain (other parts from reference TRBV29-1 and TRBJ1-2): SAVISQKPSRDICQRGTSLTIQCQVDSQVTMMFWYRQQPGQSLTLIATANQGSEATYESGFVIDKFPISRPNLTFSTLTVSNMSPEDSSIYLCSVEEVNGYTFGSGTRLTVV.

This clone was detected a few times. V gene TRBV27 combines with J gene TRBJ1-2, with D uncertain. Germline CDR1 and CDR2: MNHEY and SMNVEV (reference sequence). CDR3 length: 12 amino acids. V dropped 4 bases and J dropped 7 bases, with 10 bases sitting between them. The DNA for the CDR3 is TGTGCCAGCAGTTCAAGGGTTTCTGGCTACACCTTC. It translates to CASSSRVSGYTF.

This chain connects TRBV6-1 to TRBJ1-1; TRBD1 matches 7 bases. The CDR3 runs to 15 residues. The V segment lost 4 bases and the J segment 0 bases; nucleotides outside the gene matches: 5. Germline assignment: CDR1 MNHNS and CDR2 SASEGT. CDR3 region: CASSGVGQLNTEAFF. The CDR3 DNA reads TGTGCCAGCAGTGGAGTGGGACAGCTGAACACTGAAGCTTTCTTT.

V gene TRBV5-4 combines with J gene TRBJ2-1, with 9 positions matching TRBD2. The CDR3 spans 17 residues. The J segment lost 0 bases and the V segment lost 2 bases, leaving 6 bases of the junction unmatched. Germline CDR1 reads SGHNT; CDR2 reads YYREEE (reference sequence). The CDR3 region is CASSFPYSGSSYNEQFF. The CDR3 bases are TGTGCCAGCAGCTTCCCATATAGCGGGAGCTCCTACAATGAGCAGTTCTTC. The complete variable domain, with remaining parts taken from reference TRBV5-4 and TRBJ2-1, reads ETGVTQSPTHLIKTRGQQVTLRCSSQSGHNTVSWYQQALGQGPQFIFQYYREEENGRGNFPPRFSGLQFPNYSSELNVNALELDDSALYLCASSFPYSGSSYNEQFFGPGTRLTVL.

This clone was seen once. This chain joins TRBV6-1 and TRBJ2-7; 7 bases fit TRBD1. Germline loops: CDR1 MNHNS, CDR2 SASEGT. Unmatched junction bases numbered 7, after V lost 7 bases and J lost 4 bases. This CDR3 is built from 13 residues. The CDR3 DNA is TGTGCCAGCATTCCCGGGACAGCATACGAGCAGTACTTC. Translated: CASIPGTAYEQYF.

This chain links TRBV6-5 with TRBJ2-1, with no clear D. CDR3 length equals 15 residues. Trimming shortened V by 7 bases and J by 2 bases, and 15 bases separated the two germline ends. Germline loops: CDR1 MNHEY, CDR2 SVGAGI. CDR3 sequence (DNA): TGTGCCAGCACCTACGACTCGGGCCCCTACAATGAGCAGTTCTTC. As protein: CASTYDSGPYNEQFF.

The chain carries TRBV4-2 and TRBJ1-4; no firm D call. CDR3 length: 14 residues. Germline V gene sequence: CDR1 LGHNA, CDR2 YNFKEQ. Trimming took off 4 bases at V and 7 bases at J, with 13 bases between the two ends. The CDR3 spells CASSPRGIGEKLFF. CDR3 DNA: TGTGCCAGCAGCCCCCGGGGAATTGGTGAAAAACTGTTTTTT.

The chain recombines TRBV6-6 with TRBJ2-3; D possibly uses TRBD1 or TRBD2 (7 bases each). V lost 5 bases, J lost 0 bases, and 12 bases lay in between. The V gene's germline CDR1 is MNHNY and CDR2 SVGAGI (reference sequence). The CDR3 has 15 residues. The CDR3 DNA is TGTGCCAGCAGTCGAGCGGGACAGAGCACAGATACGCAGTATTTT. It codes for CASSRAGQSTDTQYF.

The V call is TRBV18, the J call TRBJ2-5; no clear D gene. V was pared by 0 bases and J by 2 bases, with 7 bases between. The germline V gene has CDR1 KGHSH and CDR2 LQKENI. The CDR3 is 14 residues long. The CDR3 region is CASSPPVQQETQYF. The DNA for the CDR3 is TGTGCCAGCTCACCACCGGTTCAGCAAGAGACCCAGTACTTC.

Here the CDR3 DNA reads TGTGCCAGCGGAGAGGGTCCGGGACAATGGTATGGCTACACCTTC. It yields the protein CASGEGPGQWYGYTF. The chain combines TRBV2 with TRBJ1-2; tentatively, D is TRBD1 (6 bases). V shed 8 bases and J shed 5 bases, with 21 bases lying between them. This CDR3 is built from 15 residues. From germline, CDR1 is SNHLY and CDR2 FYNNEI.

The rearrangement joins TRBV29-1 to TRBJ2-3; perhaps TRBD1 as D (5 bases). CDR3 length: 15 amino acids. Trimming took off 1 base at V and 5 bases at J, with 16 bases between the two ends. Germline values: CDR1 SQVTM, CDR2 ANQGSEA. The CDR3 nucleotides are TGCAGCGTTGAAGGCCTAAGGGGCCAGGGAGATACGCAGTATTTT. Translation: CSVEGLRGQGDTQYF.

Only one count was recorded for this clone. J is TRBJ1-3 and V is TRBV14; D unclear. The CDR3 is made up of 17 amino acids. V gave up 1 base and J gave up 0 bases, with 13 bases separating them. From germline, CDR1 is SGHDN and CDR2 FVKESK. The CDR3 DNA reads TGTGCCAGCAGCCAAGGTAATCGAGACGGCTCTGGAAACACCATATATTTT. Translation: CASSQGNRDGSGNTIYF.

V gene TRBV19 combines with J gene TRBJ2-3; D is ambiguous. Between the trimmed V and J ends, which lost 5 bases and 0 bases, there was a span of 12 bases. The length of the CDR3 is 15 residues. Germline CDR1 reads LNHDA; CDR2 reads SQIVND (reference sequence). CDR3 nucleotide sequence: TGTGCCAGTAGTCCGCAGACGACTAGCACAGATACGCAGTATTTT. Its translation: CASSPQTTSTDTQYF.

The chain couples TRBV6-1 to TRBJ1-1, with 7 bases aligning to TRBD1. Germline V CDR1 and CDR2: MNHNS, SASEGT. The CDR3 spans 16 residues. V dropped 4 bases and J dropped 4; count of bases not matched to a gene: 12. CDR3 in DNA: TGTGCCAGCAGTGGGGAGACCGGGACAGTGGTCACTGAAGCTTTCTTT. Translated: CASSGETGTVVTEAFF.

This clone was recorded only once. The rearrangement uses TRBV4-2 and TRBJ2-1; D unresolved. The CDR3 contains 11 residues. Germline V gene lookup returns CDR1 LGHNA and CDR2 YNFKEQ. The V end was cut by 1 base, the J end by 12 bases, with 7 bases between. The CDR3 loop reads CASSQGPGQFF. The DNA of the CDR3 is TGTGCCAGCAGCCAAGGGCCAGGGCAGTTCTTC.

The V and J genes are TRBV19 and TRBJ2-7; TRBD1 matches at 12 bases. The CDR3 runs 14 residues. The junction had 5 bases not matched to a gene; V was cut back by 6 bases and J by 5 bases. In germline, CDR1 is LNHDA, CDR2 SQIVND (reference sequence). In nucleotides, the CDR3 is TGTGCCAGTAGCCGGGGGACAGGGGGCGACGAGCAGTACTTC. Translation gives CASSRGTGGDEQYF.

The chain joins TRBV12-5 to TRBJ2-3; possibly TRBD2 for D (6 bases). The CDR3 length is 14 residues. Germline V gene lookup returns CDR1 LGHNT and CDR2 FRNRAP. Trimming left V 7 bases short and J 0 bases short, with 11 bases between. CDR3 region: CASAGDASTDTQYF. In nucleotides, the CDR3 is TGTGCTAGTGCGGGAGACGCTAGCACAGATACGCAGTATTTT.

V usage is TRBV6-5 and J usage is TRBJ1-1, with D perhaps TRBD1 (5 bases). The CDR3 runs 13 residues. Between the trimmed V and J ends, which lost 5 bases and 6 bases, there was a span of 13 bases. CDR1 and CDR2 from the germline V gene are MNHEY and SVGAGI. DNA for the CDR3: TGTGCCAGCAGTCTTCGACAGAGTTCTGAAGCTTTCTTT. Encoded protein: CASSLRQSSEAFF.

CDR3 protein: CASSREPGGSNQPQHF. The CDR3 nucleotides read TGCGCCAGCAGCAGGGAGCCAGGGGGAAGCAATCAGCCCCAGCATTTT. The chain combines TRBV5-1 with TRBJ1-5, with 7 bases fitting TRBD1. Germline V gene data show CDR1 as SGHRS and CDR2 as YFSETQ. There are 16 residues in the CDR3. With V trimmed by 4 bases and J by 1 base, 8 bases remained unmatched.

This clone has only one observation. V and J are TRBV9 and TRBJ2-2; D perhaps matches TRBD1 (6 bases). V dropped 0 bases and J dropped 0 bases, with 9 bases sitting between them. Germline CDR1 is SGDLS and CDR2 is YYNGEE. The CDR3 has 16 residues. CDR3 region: CASSVVRGPNTGELFF. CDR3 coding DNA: TGTGCCAGCAGCGTAGTCAGGGGACCGAACACCGGGGAGCTGTTTTTT.

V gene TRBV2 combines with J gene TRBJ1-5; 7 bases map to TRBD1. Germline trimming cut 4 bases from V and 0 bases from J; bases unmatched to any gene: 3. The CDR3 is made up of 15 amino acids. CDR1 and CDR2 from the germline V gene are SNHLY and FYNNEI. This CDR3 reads CASSGGGNSNQPQHF. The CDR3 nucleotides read TGTGCCAGCAGTGGAGGGGGCAATAGCAATCAGCCCCAGCATTTT.